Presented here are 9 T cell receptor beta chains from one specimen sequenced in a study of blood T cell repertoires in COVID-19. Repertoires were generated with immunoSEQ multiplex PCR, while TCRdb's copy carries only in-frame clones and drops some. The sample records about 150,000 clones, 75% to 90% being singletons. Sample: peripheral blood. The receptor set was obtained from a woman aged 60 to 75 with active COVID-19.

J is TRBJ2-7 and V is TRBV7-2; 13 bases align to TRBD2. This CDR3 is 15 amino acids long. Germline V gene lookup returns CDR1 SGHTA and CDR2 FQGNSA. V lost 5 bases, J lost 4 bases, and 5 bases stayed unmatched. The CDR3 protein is CASSMEGLAGYEQYF. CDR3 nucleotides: TGTGCCAGCAGCATGGAGGGACTAGCGGGATACGAGCAGTACTTC.

CDR3 sequence (DNA): TGTGCCAGCACACTGCAAGTTGGAAACACCATATATTTT. Amino acids: CASTLQVGNTIYF. The chain has TRBV12-3 or TRBV12-4 and TRBJ1-3; no definite D call. Trimming removed 7 bases at V and 3 bases at J, with 10 bases between. This CDR3 is built from 13 residues.

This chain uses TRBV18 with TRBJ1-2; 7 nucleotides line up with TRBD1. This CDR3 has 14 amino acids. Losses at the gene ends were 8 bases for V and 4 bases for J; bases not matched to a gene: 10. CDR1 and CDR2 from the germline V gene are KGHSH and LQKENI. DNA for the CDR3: TGTGCCAGCGCTTACGGACAGGACGGCTATGGCTACACCTTC. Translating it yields CASAYGQDGYGYTF.

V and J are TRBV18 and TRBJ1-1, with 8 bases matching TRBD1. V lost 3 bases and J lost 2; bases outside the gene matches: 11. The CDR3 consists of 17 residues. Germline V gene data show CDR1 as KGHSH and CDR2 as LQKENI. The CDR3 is CASSPRNPRGLNTEAFF. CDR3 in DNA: TGTGCCAGCTCACCCAGGAACCCCAGGGGGCTCAACACTGAAGCTTTCTTT.

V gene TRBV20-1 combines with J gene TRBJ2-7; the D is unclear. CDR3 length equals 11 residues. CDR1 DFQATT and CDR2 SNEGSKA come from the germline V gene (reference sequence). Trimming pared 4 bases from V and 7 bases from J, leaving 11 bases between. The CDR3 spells CSATKTLEQYF. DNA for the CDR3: TGCAGTGCTACCAAGACACTTGAGCAGTACTTC.

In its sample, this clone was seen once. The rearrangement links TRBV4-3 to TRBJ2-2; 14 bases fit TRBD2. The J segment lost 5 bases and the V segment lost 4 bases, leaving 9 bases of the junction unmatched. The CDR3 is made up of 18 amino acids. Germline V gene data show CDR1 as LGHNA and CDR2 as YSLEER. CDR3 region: CASSRELGLAGATGELFF. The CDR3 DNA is TGCGCCAGCAGCCGCGAACTGGGACTAGCGGGAGCGACCGGGGAGCTGTTTTTT.

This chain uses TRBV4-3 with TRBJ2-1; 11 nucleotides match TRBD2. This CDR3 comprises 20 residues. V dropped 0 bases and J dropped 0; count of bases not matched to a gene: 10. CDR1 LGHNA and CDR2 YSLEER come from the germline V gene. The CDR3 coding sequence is TGCGCCAGCAGCCAAGAGCCGGGACTAGCGGAGCTGGGCTCCTACAATGAGCAGTTCTTC. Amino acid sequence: CASSQEPGLAELGSYNEQFF.

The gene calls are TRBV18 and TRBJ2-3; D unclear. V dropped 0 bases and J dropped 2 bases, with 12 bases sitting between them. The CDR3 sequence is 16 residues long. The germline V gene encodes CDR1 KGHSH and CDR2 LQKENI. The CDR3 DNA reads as TGTGCCAGCTCACCACCGGCGGCTCCGGCCACAGATACGCAGTATTTT. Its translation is CASSPPAAPATDTQYF.

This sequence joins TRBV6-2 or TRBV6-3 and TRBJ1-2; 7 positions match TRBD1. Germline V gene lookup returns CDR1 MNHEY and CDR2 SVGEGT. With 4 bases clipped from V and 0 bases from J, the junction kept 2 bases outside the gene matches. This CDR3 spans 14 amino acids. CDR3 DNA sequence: TGTGCCAGCAGTTCTGGGACAGCTAACTATGGCTACACCTTC. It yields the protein CASSSGTANYGYTF.